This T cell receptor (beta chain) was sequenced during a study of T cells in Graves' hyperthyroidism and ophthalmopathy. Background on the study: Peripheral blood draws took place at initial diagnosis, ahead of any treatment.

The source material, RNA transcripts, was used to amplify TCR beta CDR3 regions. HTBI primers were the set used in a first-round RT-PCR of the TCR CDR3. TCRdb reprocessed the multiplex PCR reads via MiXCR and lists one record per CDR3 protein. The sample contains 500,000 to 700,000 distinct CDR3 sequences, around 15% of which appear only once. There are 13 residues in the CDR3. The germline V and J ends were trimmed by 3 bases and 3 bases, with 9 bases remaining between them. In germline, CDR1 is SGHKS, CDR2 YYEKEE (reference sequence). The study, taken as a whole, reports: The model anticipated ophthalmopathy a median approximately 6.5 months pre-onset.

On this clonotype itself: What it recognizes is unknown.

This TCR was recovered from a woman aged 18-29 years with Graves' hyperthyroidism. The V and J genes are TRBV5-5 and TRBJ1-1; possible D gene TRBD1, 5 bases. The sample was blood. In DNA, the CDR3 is TGTGCCAGCAGCTGGGCGGGGGACACTGAAGCTTTCTTT. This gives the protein CASSWAGDTEAFF.